The next 7 T cell receptor beta chains were all read from a single sample in a study of vaccination effects on CD4 cells after COVID-19. Assay: immunoSEQ multiplex PCR; the TCRdb copy retains only in-frame clones and omits some. The data hold around 60,000 clones, with 65% to 80% observed a single time. What these receptors recognize is not known. Following culture for approximately 11 days, CD4+ T cells were isolated. Sequenced material: CD4+ T cells from PBMCs cultured without peptide, taken before COVID-19 vaccination. The receptor set was obtained from a human donor who received a COVID-19 vaccine.

The CDR3 is CASSLQQGSTDTQYF. The CDR3 nucleotides read TGCGCCAGCAGCTTGCAGCAGGGTAGTACAGATACGCAGTATTTT. The V and J genes are TRBV5-1 and TRBJ2-3; D is perhaps TRBD1 (5 bases). V lost 1 base to trimming and J lost 3 bases, with 12 bases between them. This CDR3 comprises 15 residues. The germline CDR1 and CDR2 sequences are SGHRS and YFSETQ.

This clone was seen a handful of times. This chain links TRBV18 with TRBJ1-2, with D perhaps matching TRBD1 (5 bases). This CDR3 comprises 13 residues. V gave up 6 bases and J gave up 4 bases, with 12 bases separating them. CDR1 and CDR2 from the germline V gene are KGHSH and LQKENI. CDR3 DNA sequence: TGTGCCAGCTCGGCGGGGGGAAGCTATGGCTACACCTTC. Protein product: CASSAGGSYGYTF.

This sequence joins TRBV6-5 and TRBJ2-7, with a possible D match to TRBD1 (6 bases). This CDR3 contains 14 residues. Germline values: CDR1 MNHEY, CDR2 SVGAGI. The ends were cut back, 9 bases at V and 4 bases at J, with 19 bases in the middle. The CDR3 nucleotides read TGTGCCAGTGGACAGCCGGGCGGAATGTACGAGCAGTACGTC. Its translation: CASGQPGGMYEQYV.

The rearrangement links TRBV30 to TRBJ2-1, with a tentative D call TRBD1 (6 bases). CDR1 and CDR2 from the germline V gene are GTSNPN and SVGIG (reference sequence). Deletions cut 5 bases from V and 4 bases from J, with 18 bases between. The CDR3 runs to 15 residues. CDR3 nucleotides: TGTGCCTGGGGTGGACAGAACCTTCGGTACAATGAGCAGTTCTTC. Its protein product is CAWGGQNLRYNEQFF.

The rearrangement links TRBV19 to TRBJ2-5; 8 bases are shared with TRBD2. The length of the CDR3 is 15 residues. The ends lost 1 base at V and 5 bases at J; junction bases unmatched: 6. The germline V gene has CDR1 LNHDA and CDR2 SQIVND (reference sequence). The CDR3 DNA reads as TGTGCCAGTAGTATAGGCCGGGGGGGCCTCGAGACCCAGTACTTC. Its protein is CASSIGRGGLETQYF.

The V call is TRBV3-1 (or the pseudogene TRBV3-2), the J call TRBJ1-1; a possible D gene is TRBD1 (5 bases). Germline V lookup: CDR1 LGHDT, CDR2 YNNKEL (reference sequence). The CDR3 sequence is 13 residues long. The V gene lost 5 bases and the J gene lost 5 bases, with 12 bases spanning the gap. CDR3 amino acids: CASSGGGGTEAFF. The CDR3 DNA is TGTGCCAGCAGCGGGGGGGGAGGAACTGAAGCTTTCTTT.

This clone was recorded a few times. The genes are TRBV5-6 and TRBJ1-6; D not resolved. The germline CDR1 and CDR2 sequences are SGHDT and YYEEEE. The CDR3 extends over 14 amino acids. V lost 0 bases to trimming and J lost 7 bases, with 8 bases between them. The CDR3 DNA is TGTGCCAGCAGCTTGGGGCAGGCCAATTCACCCCTCCACTTT. Its protein product is CASSLGQANSPLHF. The full variable domain, in which reference TRBV5-6 and TRBJ1-6 provide the parts outside the CDR3, is DAGVTQSPTHLIKTRGQQVTLRCSPKSGHDTVSWYQQALGQGPQFIFQYYEEEERQRGNFPDRFSGHQFPNYSSELNVNALLLGDSALYLCASSLGQANSPLHFGNGTRLTVT.